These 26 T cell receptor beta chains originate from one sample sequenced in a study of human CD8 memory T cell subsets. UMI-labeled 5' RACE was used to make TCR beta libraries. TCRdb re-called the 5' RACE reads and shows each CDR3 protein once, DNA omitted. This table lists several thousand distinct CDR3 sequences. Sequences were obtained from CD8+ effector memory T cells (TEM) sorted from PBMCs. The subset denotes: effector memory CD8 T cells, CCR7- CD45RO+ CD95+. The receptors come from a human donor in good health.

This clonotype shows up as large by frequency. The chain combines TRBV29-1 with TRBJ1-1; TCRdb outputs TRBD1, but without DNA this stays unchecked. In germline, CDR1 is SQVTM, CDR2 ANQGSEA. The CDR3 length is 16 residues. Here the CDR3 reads CSVEGFTTGEVTEAFF. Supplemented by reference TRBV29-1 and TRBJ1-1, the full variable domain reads SAVISQKPSRDICQRGTSLTIQCQVDSQVTMMFWYRQQPGQSLTLIATANQGSEATYESGFVIDKFPISRPNLTFSTLTVSNMSPEDSSIYLCSVEGFTTGEVTEAFFGQGTRLTVV.

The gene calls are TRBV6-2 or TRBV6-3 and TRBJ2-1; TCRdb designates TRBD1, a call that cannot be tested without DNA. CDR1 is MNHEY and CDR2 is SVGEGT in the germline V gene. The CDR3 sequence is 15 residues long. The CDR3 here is CASRSDPGANNEQFF.

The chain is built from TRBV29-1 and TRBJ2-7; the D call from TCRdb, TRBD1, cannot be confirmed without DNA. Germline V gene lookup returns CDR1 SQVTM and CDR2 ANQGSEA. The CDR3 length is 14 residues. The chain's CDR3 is CSVVFRERPYEQYF.

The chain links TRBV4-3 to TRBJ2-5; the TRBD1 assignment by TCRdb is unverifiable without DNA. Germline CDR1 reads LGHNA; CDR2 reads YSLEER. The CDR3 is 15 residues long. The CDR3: CASSQGTGLGETQYF.

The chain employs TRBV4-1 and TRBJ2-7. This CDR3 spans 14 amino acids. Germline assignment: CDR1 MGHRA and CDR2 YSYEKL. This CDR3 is CASSQVGDSSEQYF.

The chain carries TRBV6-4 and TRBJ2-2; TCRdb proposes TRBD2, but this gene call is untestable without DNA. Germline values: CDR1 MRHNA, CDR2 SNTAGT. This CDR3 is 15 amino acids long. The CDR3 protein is CASSASGGNTGELFF.

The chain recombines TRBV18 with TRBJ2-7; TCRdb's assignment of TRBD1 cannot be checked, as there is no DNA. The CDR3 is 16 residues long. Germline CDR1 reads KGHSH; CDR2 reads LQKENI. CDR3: CASSPRGGRDQYEQYF. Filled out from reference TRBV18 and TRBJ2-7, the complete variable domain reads NAGVMQNPRHLVRRRGQEARLRCSPMKGHSHVYWYRQLPEEGLKFMVYLQKENIIDESGMPKERFSAEFPKEGPSILRIQQVVRGDSAAYFCASSPRGGRDQYEQYFGPGTRLTVT.

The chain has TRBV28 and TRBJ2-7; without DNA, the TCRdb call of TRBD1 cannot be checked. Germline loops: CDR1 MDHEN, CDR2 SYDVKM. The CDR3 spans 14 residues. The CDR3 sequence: CASSIGTGDYEQYF.

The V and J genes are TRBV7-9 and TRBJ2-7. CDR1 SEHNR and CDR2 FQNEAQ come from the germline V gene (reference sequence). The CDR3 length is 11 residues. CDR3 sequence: CASSLANEQYF.

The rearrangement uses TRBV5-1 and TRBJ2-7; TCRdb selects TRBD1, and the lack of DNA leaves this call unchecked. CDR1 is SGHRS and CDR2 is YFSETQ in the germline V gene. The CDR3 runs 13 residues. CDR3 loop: CASGGRGPYEQYF.

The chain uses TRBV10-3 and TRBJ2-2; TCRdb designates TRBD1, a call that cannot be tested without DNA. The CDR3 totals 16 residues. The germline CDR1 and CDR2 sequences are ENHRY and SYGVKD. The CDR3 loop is CAISEKGQGDTGELFF.

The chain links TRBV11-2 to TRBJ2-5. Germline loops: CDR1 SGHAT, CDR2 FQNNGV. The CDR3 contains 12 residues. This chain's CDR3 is CASSPLGETQYF. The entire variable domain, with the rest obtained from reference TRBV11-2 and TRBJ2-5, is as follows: EAGVAQSPRYKIIEKRQSVAFWCNPISGHATLYWYQQILGQGPKLLIQFQNNGVVDDSQLPKDRFSAERLKGVDSTLKIQPAKLEDSAVYLCASSPLGETQYFGPGTRLLVL.

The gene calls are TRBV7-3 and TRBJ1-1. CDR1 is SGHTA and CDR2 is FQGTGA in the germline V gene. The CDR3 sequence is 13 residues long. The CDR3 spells CASSLIGNTEAFF.

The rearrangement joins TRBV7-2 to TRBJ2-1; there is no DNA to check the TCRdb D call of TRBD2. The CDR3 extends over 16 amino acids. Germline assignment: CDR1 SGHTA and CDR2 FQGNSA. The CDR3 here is CASSRPSRSGSDEQFF. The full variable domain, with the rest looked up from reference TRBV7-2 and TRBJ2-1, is GAGVSQSPSNKVTEKGKDVELRCDPISGHTALYWYRQSLGQGLEFLIYFQGNSAPDKSGLPSDRFSAERTGGSVSTLTIQRTQQEDSAVYLCASSRPSRSGSDEQFFGPGTRLTVL.

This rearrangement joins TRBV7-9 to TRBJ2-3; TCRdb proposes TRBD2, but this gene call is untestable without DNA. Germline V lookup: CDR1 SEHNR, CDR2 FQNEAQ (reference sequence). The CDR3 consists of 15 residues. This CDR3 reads CASSLGGGRVDTQYF.

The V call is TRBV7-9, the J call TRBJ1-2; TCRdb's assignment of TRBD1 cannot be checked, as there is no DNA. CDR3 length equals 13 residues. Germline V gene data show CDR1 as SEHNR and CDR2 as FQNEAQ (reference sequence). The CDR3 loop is CASSLGGIDGYTF.

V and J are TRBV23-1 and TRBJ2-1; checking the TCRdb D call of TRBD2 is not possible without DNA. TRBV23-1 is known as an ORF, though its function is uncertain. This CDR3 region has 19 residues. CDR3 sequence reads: CASSQIRPLSGGAYNEQFF.

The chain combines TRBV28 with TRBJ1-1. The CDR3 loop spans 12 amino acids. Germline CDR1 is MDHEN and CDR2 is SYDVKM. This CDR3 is CASTTGNTEAFF.

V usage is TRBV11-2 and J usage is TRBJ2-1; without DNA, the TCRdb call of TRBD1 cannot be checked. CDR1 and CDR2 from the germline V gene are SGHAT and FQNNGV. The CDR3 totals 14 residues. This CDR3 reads CASSYSTGPREQFF. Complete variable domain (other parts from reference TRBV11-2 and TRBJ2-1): EAGVAQSPRYKIIEKRQSVAFWCNPISGHATLYWYQQILGQGPKLLIQFQNNGVVDDSQLPKDRFSAERLKGVDSTLKIQPAKLEDSAVYLCASSYSTGPREQFFGPGTRLTVL.

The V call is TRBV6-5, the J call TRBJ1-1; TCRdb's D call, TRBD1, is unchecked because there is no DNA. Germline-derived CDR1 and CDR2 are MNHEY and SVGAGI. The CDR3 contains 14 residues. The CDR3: CASTTGQVNTEAFF.

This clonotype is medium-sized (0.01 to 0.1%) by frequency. The CDR3 loop is CASMPSVGRADEQFF. The chain is built from TRBV5-1 and TRBJ2-1; the D gene TCRdb calls, TRBD2, cannot be checked with no DNA. This CDR3 region has 15 residues. From germline, CDR1 is SGHRS and CDR2 YFSETQ.

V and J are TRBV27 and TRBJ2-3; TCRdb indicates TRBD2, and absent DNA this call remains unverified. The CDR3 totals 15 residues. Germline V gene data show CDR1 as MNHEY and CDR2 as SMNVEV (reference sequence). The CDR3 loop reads CASSLLSSGTDTQYF.

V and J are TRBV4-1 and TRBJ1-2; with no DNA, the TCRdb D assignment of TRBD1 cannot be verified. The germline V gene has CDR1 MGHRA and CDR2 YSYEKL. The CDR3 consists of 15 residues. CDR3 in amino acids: CASSQGPGRDYGYTF.

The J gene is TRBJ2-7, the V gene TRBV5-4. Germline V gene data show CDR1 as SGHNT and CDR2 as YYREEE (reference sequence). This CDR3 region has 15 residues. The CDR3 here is CASSLGEGLRNEQYF.

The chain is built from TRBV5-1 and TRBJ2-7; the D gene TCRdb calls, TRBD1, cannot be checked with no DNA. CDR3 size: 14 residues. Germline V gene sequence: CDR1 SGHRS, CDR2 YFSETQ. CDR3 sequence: CASRPTGGHHEQYF.

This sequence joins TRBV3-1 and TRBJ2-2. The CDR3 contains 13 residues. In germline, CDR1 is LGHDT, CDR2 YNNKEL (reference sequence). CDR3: CASSPESGGELFF.